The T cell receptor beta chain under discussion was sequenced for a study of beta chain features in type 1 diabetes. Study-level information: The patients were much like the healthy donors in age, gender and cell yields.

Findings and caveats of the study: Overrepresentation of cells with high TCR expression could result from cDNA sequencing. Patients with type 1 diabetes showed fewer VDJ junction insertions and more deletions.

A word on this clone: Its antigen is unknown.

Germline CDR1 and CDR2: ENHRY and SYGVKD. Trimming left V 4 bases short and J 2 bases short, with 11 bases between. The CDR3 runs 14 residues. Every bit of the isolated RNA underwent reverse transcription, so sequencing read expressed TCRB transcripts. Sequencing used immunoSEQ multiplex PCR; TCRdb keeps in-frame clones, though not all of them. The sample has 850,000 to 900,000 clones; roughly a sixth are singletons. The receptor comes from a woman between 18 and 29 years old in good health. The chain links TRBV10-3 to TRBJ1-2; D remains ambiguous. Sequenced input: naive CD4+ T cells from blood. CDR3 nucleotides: TGTGCCATCAGTGGCGAGGTTGCCAACTATGGCTACACCTTC. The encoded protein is CAISGEVANYGYTF.